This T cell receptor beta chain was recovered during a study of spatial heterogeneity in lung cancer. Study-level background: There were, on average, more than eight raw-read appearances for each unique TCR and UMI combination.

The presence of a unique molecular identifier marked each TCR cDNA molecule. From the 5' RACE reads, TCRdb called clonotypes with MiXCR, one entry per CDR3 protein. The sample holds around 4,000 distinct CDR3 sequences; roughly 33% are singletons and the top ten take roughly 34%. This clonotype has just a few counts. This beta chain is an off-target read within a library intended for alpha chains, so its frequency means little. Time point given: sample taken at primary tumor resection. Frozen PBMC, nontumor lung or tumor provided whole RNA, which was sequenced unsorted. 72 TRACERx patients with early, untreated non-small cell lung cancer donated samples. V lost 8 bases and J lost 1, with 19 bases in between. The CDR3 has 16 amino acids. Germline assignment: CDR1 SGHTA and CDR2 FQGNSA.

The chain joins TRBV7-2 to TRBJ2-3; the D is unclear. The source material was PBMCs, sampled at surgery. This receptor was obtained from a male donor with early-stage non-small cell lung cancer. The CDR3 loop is CASAPFAAFGTDTQYF. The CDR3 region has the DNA TGTGCCAGCGCGCCTTTTGCGGCTTTCGGCACAGATACGCAGTATTTT.